These 27 T cell receptor beta chains came from one sample sequenced in a study of shared clonotypes between healthy human individuals. The table came from immunoSEQ multiplex PCR; TCRdb's copy has only in-frame clones and leaves some out. In the table there are roughly 2,000,000 clones, roughly 95% of which are singletons. CD8 cells regarded as naive lacked CD45RO, were positively chosen for CCR7, and omitted terminally differentiated effector memory CD45RA+ cells. Sample: naive CD8+ T cells from PBMCs. The receptor set was obtained from a man between 18 and 35 years old in good health. Some clones in this sample may be carry-over from other donors' samples.

This clone was seen just once. The rearrangement uses TRBV4-1 and TRBJ2-7; 7 positions agree with TRBD2. Germline values: CDR1 MGHRA, CDR2 YSYEKL. After removal of 3 bases from V and 6 bases from J, the junction contained 5 bases not matched to a gene. The CDR3 has 13 residues. The CDR3 bases are TGCGCCAGCAGCCAGGGGGGGAGTGGCGAGCAGTACTTC. This encodes CASSQGGSGEQYF.

The gene calls are TRBV7-9 and TRBJ2-6; a weak D match, TRBD1 (5 bases). There are 18 residues in the CDR3. Germline CDR1 is SEHNR and CDR2 is FQNEAQ (reference sequence). The V gene lost 0 bases and the J gene lost 4 bases, with 16 bases spanning the gap. The CDR3 nucleotides read TGTGCCAGCAGCTTAGCAAGTCGGCAGGGTGTCGGGGCCAACGTCCTGACTTTC. Translating it yields CASSLASRQGVGANVLTF.

The chain recombines TRBV9 with TRBJ1-1, with D possibly being TRBD1 (6 bases). The germline gives CDR1 SGDLS, CDR2 YYNGEE. This CDR3 region has 14 residues. Between the trimmed V and J ends, which lost 0 bases and 5 bases, there was a span of 11 bases. CDR3 in DNA: TGTGCCAGCAGCGTAGGCTCAGGGGAGACTGAAGCTTTCTTT. Its translation: CASSVGSGETEAFF. Looking up the rest from reference TRBV9 and TRBJ1-1 gives the full variable domain: DSGVTQTPKHLITATGQRVTLRCSPRSGDLSVYWYQQSLDQGLQFLIQYYNGEERAKGNILERFSAQQFPDLHSELNLSSLELGDSALYFCASSVGSGETEAFFGQGTRLTVV.

The genes are TRBV15 and TRBJ2-1; possibly TRBD2 for D (6 bases). The CDR3 spans 14 residues. Germline V gene lookup returns CDR1 LNHNV and CDR2 YYDKDF (reference sequence). V lost 10 bases and J lost 3, with 16 bases in between. The chain's CDR3 is CAIARRGGYNEQFF. DNA for the CDR3: TGTGCCATAGCCAGGAGGGGAGGCTACAATGAGCAGTTCTTC.

This chain links TRBV18 with TRBJ2-2, with D tentatively TRBD2 (6 bases). Trimming cost V 3 bases and J 0 bases, with 14 bases left between them. CDR1 is KGHSH, CDR2 LQKENI, per germline. The CDR3 contains 17 residues. This CDR3 is CASSPTLSGANTGELFF. CDR3 nucleotide sequence: TGTGCCAGCTCACCGACTCTTAGCGGAGCGAACACCGGGGAGCTGTTTTTT.

The rearrangement joins TRBV10-3 to TRBJ2-5; the D gene is possibly TRBD1 (6 bases). Germline values: CDR1 ENHRY, CDR2 SYGVKD. Trimming removed 6 bases at V and 4 bases at J, with 18 bases between. This CDR3 has 15 residues. The DNA for the CDR3 is TGTGCCATCAGACAAACTAGAGAGGGGGTAGAGACCCAGTACTTC. It yields the protein CAIRQTREGVETQYF.

The chain couples TRBV7-9 to TRBJ1-2; 10 positions match TRBD1. CDR3 size: 16 residues. Trimming cost V 0 bases and J 2 bases; bases outside gene matches: 3. Germline CDR1 and CDR2: SEHNR and FQNEAQ (reference sequence). The CDR3 sequence is CASSLADRGTNYGYTF. In nucleotides, the CDR3 is TGTGCCAGCAGCTTAGCGGACAGGGGGACGAACTATGGCTACACCTTC.

CDR3 amino acids: CASSLSPGTGWEQQFF. The CDR3 DNA is TGTGCCAGCAGTTTGAGTCCCGGGACAGGGTGGGAGCAGCAGTTCTTC. The chain is built from TRBV27 and TRBJ2-1, with 9 bases aligning to TRBD1. Germline CDR1 MNHEY, CDR2 SMNVEV (reference sequence). The CDR3 runs to 16 residues. V lost 3 bases to trimming and J lost 11 bases; unmatched junction nucleotides: 14.

The V and J genes are TRBV4-2 and TRBJ2-1; D may match TRBD1 or TRBD2 (5 bases each). The CDR3 is made up of 14 amino acids. Trimming took off 4 bases at V and 2 bases at J, with 9 bases between the two ends. Germline CDR1 and CDR2: LGHNA and YNFKEQ. The CDR3 region has the DNA TGTGCCAGCAGCCGAGGGACGGCCTACAATGAGCAGTTCTTC. Translated, it gives CASSRGTAYNEQFF.

The V and J genes are TRBV7-9 and TRBJ2-7; D is undetermined. The V and J ends lost 8 bases and 1 base respectively, with 9 bases between them. Germline V CDR1 and CDR2: SEHNR, FQNEAQ (reference sequence). The CDR3 covers 12 residues. This CDR3 is CASEDGSYEQYF. In DNA, the CDR3 is TGTGCCAGCGAGGACGGATCCTACGAGCAGTACTTC.

The chain recombines TRBV27 with TRBJ2-7; tentative D call: TRBD1 (5 bases). CDR1 and CDR2 (germline): MNHEY, SMNVEV (reference sequence). Trimming stripped 5 bases from V and 4 bases from J, with 21 bases between. This CDR3 region has 16 residues. The CDR3 is CASSPSAGKVYYEQYF. In DNA, the CDR3 is TGTGCCAGCAGTCCCTCAGCAGGGAAGGTATATTACGAGCAGTACTTC.

The chain combines TRBV9 with TRBJ1-3, with 10 bases fitting TRBD1. The junction had 5 bases not matched to a gene; V was cut back by 4 bases and J by 4 bases. Germline values: CDR1 SGDLS, CDR2 YYNGEE. The CDR3 length is 15 residues. CDR3 nucleotides: TGTGCCAGCAGCTATGACAGGGGGCACGGAAACACCATATATTTT. It yields the protein CASSYDRGHGNTIYF.

J is TRBJ1-4 and V is TRBV27; 8 bases are shared with TRBD1. V lost 5 bases to trimming and J lost 2 bases; unmatched junction nucleotides: 1. This CDR3 is 14 amino acids long. Germline V gene lookup returns CDR1 MNHEY and CDR2 SMNVEV (reference sequence). The CDR3 DNA follows: TGTGCCAGCAGTCCAGGGGGCACTAATGAAAAACTGTTTTTT. Translated: CASSPGGTNEKLFF.

The CDR3 bases are TGTGCCAGCAGCGGGAGACTAGCGGAGCTCTACGAGCAGTACTTC. Its translation is CASSGRLAELYEQYF. The rearrangement joins TRBV5-5 to TRBJ2-7; TRBD2 agrees at 9 bases. V lost 4 bases and J lost 3; bases outside the gene matches: 8. The CDR3 sequence is 15 residues long. CDR1 SGHKS and CDR2 YYEKEE come from the germline V gene (reference sequence).

Worth noting for this clone: Other nucleotide sequences in the sample specify the same CDR3. This rearrangement joins TRBV27 to TRBJ2-1; 10 bases line up with TRBD2. The CDR3 has 17 residues. Trimming cost V 5 bases and J 2 bases; bases outside gene matches: 9. The V gene's germline CDR1 is MNHEY and CDR2 SMNVEV (reference sequence). The CDR3 loop reads CASSPRLAGLTYNEQFF. The CDR3 DNA is TGTGCCAGCAGTCCGCGACTAGCGGGCCTAACCTACAATGAGCAGTTCTTC.

The chain combines TRBV11-3 with TRBJ1-5; D possibly corresponds to TRBD1 (6 bases). The germline V and J ends were trimmed by 3 bases and 0 bases, with 12 bases remaining between them. The germline CDR1 and CDR2 sequences are SGHNT and YENEEA. The CDR3 consists of 16 residues. DNA of the CDR3: TGTGCCAGCAGCTTCCCCAGGGGATATAGCAATCAGCCCCAGCATTTT. This sequence encodes CASSFPRGYSNQPQHF.

V gene TRBV14 combines with J gene TRBJ2-7; 10 bases align to TRBD2. The CDR3 loop spans 15 amino acids. Trimming removed 3 bases from V and 3 bases from J; junction bases left unmatched: 5. Germline lookup yields CDR1 SGHDN and CDR2 FVKESK. The CDR3 nucleotides read TGTGCCAGCAGCCAGGAACTAGCGGGATTCTACGAGCAGTACTTC. This gives the protein CASSQELAGFYEQYF.

This chain joins TRBV4-3 and TRBJ2-7; no clear D. The CDR3 contains 14 residues. Germline V lookup: CDR1 LGHNA, CDR2 YSLEER. V lost 0 bases to trimming and J lost 4 bases, with 10 bases between them. This CDR3 is CASSQDGFGYEQYF. The CDR3 region has the DNA TGCGCCAGCAGCCAAGATGGTTTTGGGTACGAGCAGTACTTC.

V is TRBV9 and J is TRBJ1-2; TRBD1 is a possible D gene (5 bases). The germline V gene encodes CDR1 SGDLS and CDR2 YYNGEE. This CDR3 spans 16 amino acids. The V end lost 3 bases, the J end lost 6 bases, and 21 bases lay between the germline ends. This CDR3 reads CASSAPERDGKDGYTF. The CDR3 DNA sequence: TGTGCCAGCAGCGCCCCCGAACGGGACGGAAAGGATGGCTACACCTTC.

This sequence joins TRBV27 and TRBJ2-5; no definite D call. V lost 2 bases and J 5 bases, leaving 12 bases between the germline ends. This CDR3 is 14 amino acids long. The germline CDR1 and CDR2 sequences are MNHEY and SMNVEV (reference sequence). The CDR3 DNA is TGTGCCAGCAGTTTAATCCCAGCGTGGGAGACCCAGTACTTC. Its translation: CASSLIPAWETQYF.

The chain uses TRBV28 and TRBJ2-1; 8 bases agree with TRBD1. Per germline, CDR1 MDHEN and CDR2 SYDVKM. Trimming cost V 5 bases and J 7 bases; bases outside gene matches: 19. This CDR3 has 18 residues. CDR3 nucleotides: TGTGCCAGCAGTCTACTGGTGTCGGACAGGGAAAAAACTAATGAGCAGTTCTTC. Residues: CASSLLVSDREKTNEQFF.

The rearrangement links TRBV4-2 to TRBJ2-7; D possibly corresponds to TRBD1 (5 bases). V shed 2 bases and J shed 4 bases, with 12 bases lying between them. CDR1 LGHNA and CDR2 YNFKEQ come from the germline V gene. The CDR3 has 14 residues. The CDR3 DNA sequence: TGTGCCAGCAGCCAACTCTCCACAGGTTACGAGCAGTACTTC. Translated: CASSQLSTGYEQYF.

The J gene is TRBJ1-4, the V gene TRBV7-6; D remains ambiguous. V dropped 4 bases and J dropped 7 bases, with 13 bases sitting between them. CDR1 and CDR2 (germline): SGHVS, FNYEAQ. The CDR3 length is 14 residues. CDR3 sequence: CASSYQWGGEKLFF. The CDR3 DNA reads as TGTGCCAGCAGCTATCAATGGGGAGGTGAAAAACTGTTTTTT.

This clone showed up just a few times. This chain joins TRBV4-1 and TRBJ1-3, with D perhaps matching TRBD1 (5 bases). Trimming left V 1 base short and J 4 bases short, with 8 bases between. The length of the CDR3 is 14 residues. CDR1 and CDR2 (germline): MGHRA, YSYEKL. Here the CDR3 DNA reads TGCGCCAGCAGCCAAGTAGGGGAGGGAAACACCATATATTTT. Protein sequence: CASSQVGEGNTIYF.

This clone appeared once. V is TRBV11-2 and J is TRBJ1-2, with D unresolved. V shed 6 bases and J shed 2 bases, with 16 bases lying between them. The germline CDR1 and CDR2 sequences are SGHAT and FQNNGV. This CDR3 spans 15 amino acids. The CDR3 nucleotides are TGTGCCAGCAGTTTCCCGACACCTTCGAACTATGGCTACACCTTC. Translating gives CASSFPTPSNYGYTF.

A few counts support this clone. This may be a read error, as it is one base from a much larger clone. Other DNA sequences in this specimen translate into the identical CDR3. This rearrangement joins TRBV5-4 to TRBJ2-7; D remains unclear. CDR3 length: 11 residues. CDR1 is SGHNT, CDR2 YYREEE, per germline (reference sequence). V lost 2 bases, J lost 4 bases, and 4 bases lay in between. Here the CDR3 reads CASSLGYEQYF. The CDR3 region has the DNA TGTGCCAGCAGCTTAGGATACGAGCAGTACTTC.

The V and J genes are TRBV30 and TRBJ1-4, with a possible D match to TRBD1 (5 bases). Per germline, CDR1 GTSNPN and CDR2 SVGIG (reference sequence). V was clipped by 0 bases and J by 0 bases, with 8 bases between them. The CDR3 has 15 residues. The CDR3: CAWSVRGSTNEKLFF. The CDR3 coding sequence is TGTGCCTGGAGTGTACGGGGGTCAACTAATGAAAAACTGTTTTTT.